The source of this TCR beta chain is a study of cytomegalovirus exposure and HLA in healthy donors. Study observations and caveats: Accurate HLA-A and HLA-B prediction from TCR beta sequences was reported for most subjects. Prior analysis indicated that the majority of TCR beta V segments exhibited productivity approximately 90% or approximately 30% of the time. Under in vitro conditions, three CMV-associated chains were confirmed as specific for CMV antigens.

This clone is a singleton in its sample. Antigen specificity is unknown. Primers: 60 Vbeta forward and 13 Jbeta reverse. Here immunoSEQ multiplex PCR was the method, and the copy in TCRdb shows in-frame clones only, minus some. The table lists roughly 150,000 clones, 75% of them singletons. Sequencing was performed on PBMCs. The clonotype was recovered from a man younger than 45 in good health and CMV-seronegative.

CDR3 sequence (DNA): TGCGCCAGCAGCTTTAGGGGCGGGGAGCTGTTTTTT. Amino acids: CASSFRGGELFF. This chain connects TRBV5-1 to TRBJ2-2; tentative D call: TRBD1 (5 bases). The V gene's germline CDR1 is SGHRS and CDR2 YFSETQ. The CDR3 has 12 amino acids. V shed 2 bases and J shed 7 bases, with 6 bases lying between them. The variable domain in full, completed from reference TRBV5-1 and TRBJ2-2, reads KAGVTQTPRYLIKTRGQQVTLSCSPISGHRSVSWYQQTPGQGLQFLFEYFSETQRNKGNFPGRFSGRQFSNSRSEMNVSTLELGDSALYLCASSFRGGELFFGEGSRLTVL.